The following is a TCR beta chain sequence with its context. Its cognate antigen is unknown. Patients affected by ophthalmopathy presented a Clinical Activity Score of at least 3, a NOSPECS grade of at least 4, and disease duration below 3 months. The authors took PBMCs from roughly 9.7 ml fresh peripheral blood. RNA transcripts yielded amplified TCR beta CDR3 regions. Researchers ran a first-round RT-PCR on the TCR CDR3 using the HTBI primer set. From the multiplex PCR reads, TCRdb called clonotypes with MiXCR, one entry per CDR3 protein. The top ten clones hold about a third of a sample with about 250,000 distinct CDR3 sequences, over 20% of them seen once. Germline V gene data show CDR1 as MNHEY and CDR2 as SVGEGT. Germline trimming cut 6 bases from V and 2 bases from J; bases unmatched to any gene: 5. The length of the CDR3 is 14 residues. The data belong to a study of T cells in Graves' hyperthyroidism and ophthalmopathy.

Study-wide findings and caveats: Ophthalmopathy, which appeared later, was predicted by the model a median about 6 months before onset.

Sequencing input: blood. The sequence came from a woman in her thirties or forties with Graves' ophthalmopathy. This chain joins TRBV6-2 or TRBV6-3 and TRBJ2-5; 8 nucleotides agree with TRBD2. The CDR3 sequence: CASSGGEYQETQYF. The DNA for the CDR3 is TGTGCCAGCAGCGGGGGGGAGTATCAAGAGACCCAGTACTTC.